This T cell receptor (beta chain) was recorded in a study of OX40 agonist ivuxolimab in advanced cancers. V was cut by 8 bases and J by 0 bases, with 5 bases left in between. Germline V gives CDR1 ENHRY, CDR2 SYGVKD. The CDR3 runs to 13 residues. Data came from immunoSEQ multiplex PCR; TCRdb stores just in-frame clones and leaves some out. The sample holds more than 50,000 clones; about 82% are singletons and the top ten take about 4%. The sample was CD4+ or CD8+ T cells sorted from blood, taken in a trial of the OX40 agonist ivuxolimab. The receptor's source is an adult with an advanced solid tumor such as melanoma, head and neck, liver or kidney cancer. The rearrangement links TRBV10-3 to TRBJ1-6; the D gene is possibly TRBD1 (5 bases). This chain's CDR3 is CAIGGSYNSPLHF. CDR3 coding DNA: TGTGCCATCGGGGGCTCCTATAATTCACCCCTCCACTTT.